This is a list of T cell receptor beta chains from one sample in a study of CD8 T cells in ankylosing spondylitis. TCRdb recomputed calls from the 5' RACE reads with MiXCR, one row per CDR3 protein. The data hold 25,000 to 35,000 distinct CDR3 sequences, with less than 40% observed a single time. The sequenced material came from synovial fluid, either unsorted or a sorted T cell fraction (not recorded which). These receptors were taken from a male donor with ankylosing spondylitis. The CDR3 runs from the conserved cysteine through the conserved F or W. The order of the fields is D gene, J gene, V gene, clone size, CDR3 protein, CDR3 DNA. D genes are given only for firm matches. The listing skips clone size in some rows; elsewhere it reads once, few, many or a size class.

D gene: NA; J gene: TRBJ1-5; V gene: TRBV10-3; clone size: NA; CDR3 protein: CAITRDIGQPQHF; CDR3 DNA: TGTGCCATCACTAGAGATATCGGTCAGCCCCAGCATTTT
D gene: NA; J gene: TRBJ2-1; V gene: TRBV6-2/TRBV6-3; clone size: many; CDR3 protein: CASSYVAHNEQFF; CDR3 DNA: TGTGCCAGCAGTTACGTGGCTCACAATGAGCAGTTCTTC
D gene: NA; J gene: TRBJ2-1; V gene: TRBV14; clone size: many; CDR3 protein: CASSQDLNEQFF; CDR3 DNA: TGTGCCAGCAGCCAAGATCTCAATGAGCAGTTCTTC
D gene: TRBD1; J gene: TRBJ2-6; V gene: TRBV24-1; clone size: NA; CDR3 protein: CATSDSFTGGEANVLTF; CDR3 DNA: TGTGCCACCAGTGATTCTTTCACAGGGGGCGAGGCCAACGTCCTGACTTTC
D gene: TRBD1; J gene: TRBJ1-6; V gene: TRBV27; clone size: few; CDR3 protein: CASSSNRGHSPLHF; CDR3 DNA: TGTGCCAGCAGTTCCAACAGGGGGCACTCACCCCTCCACTTT
D gene: NA; J gene: TRBJ1-2; V gene: TRBV6-1; clone size: NA; CDR3 protein: CASSEKEHYGYTF; CDR3 DNA: TGTGCCAGCAGTGAAAAAGAACACTATGGCTACACCTTC
D gene: NA; J gene: TRBJ2-5; V gene: TRBV20-1; clone size: NA; CDR3 protein: CSAREGKETQYF; CDR3 DNA: TGCAGTGCTAGAGAGGGGAAAGAGACCCAGTACTTC
D gene: NA; J gene: TRBJ2-1; V gene: TRBV7-8; clone size: NA; CDR3 protein: CASSLDSSREQFF; CDR3 DNA: TGTGCCAGCAGCTTGGACTCCTCTAGAGAGCAGTTCTTC
D gene: TRBD2; J gene: TRBJ2-1; V gene: TRBV29-1; clone size: few; CDR3 protein: CSVQGTAGGRHEQFF; CDR3 DNA: TGCAGCGTTCAAGGGACTGCGGGAGGTCGGCATGAGCAGTTCTTC
D gene: NA; J gene: TRBJ1-2; V gene: TRBV20-1; clone size: few; CDR3 protein: CSARSQGIQNYGYTF; CDR3 DNA: TGCAGTGCTAGAAGCCAAGGAATTCAAAACTATGGCTACACCTTC
D gene: TRBD1; J gene: TRBJ2-7; V gene: TRBV29-1; clone size: NA; CDR3 protein: CSGGQAYEQYF; CDR3 DNA: TGCAGCGGGGGACAGGCCTACGAGCAGTACTTC
D gene: NA; J gene: TRBJ2-7; V gene: TRBV7-8; clone size: few; CDR3 protein: CASSLAISYEQYF; CDR3 DNA: TGTGCCAGCAGCTTAGCTATTTCCTACGAGCAGTACTTC
D gene: NA; J gene: TRBJ1-2; V gene: TRBV2; clone size: NA; CDR3 protein: CASILDYGYTF; CDR3 DNA: TGTGCCAGCATTCTGGACTATGGCTACACCTTC
D gene: NA; J gene: TRBJ2-1; V gene: TRBV12-3/TRBV12-4; clone size: few; CDR3 protein: CASSPGPSYNEQFF; CDR3 DNA: TGTGCCAGCAGTCCCGGCCCCTCCTACAATGAGCAGTTCTTC
D gene: TRBD1; J gene: TRBJ2-7; V gene: TRBV6-2/TRBV6-3; clone size: many; CDR3 protein: CASSYSGGYPYEQYF; CDR3 DNA: TGTGCCAGCAGTTACTCAGGGGGCTATCCCTACGAGCAGTACTTC
D gene: TRBD1; J gene: TRBJ1-4; V gene: TRBV7-2; clone size: many; CDR3 protein: CASSQGATTNEKLFF; CDR3 DNA: TGTGCCAGCTCACAGGGGGCAACAACTAATGAAAAACTGTTTTTT
D gene: NA; J gene: TRBJ2-1; V gene: TRBV29-1; clone size: NA; CDR3 protein: CSVEDPSREGYNEQFF; CDR3 DNA: TGCAGCGTTGAAGATCCATCGAGAGAAGGATACAATGAGCAGTTCTTC
D gene: TRBD2; J gene: TRBJ2-1; V gene: TRBV2; clone size: NA; CDR3 protein: CASSEFRGSNEQFF; CDR3 DNA: TGTGCCAGCAGTGAATTTCGCGGGAGTAATGAGCAGTTCTTC
D gene: TRBD2; J gene: TRBJ2-5; V gene: TRBV7-6; clone size: NA; CDR3 protein: CASSFSGRLGETQYF; CDR3 DNA: TGTGCCAGCAGCTTTAGCGGGAGGTTAGGGGAGACCCAGTACTTC
D gene: NA; J gene: TRBJ1-1; V gene: TRBV11-3; clone size: many; CDR3 protein: CASSLGWGTEAFF; CDR3 DNA: TGTGCCAGCAGCTTGGGTTGGGGCACTGAAGCTTTCTTT
D gene: NA; J gene: TRBJ2-1; V gene: TRBV12-3/TRBV12-4; clone size: medium-sized; CDR3 protein: CASSQGANEQFF; CDR3 DNA: TGTGCCAGCAGTCAAGGAGCGAATGAGCAGTTCTTC
D gene: NA; J gene: TRBJ1-1; V gene: TRBV7-9; clone size: few; CDR3 protein: CASSLARGRMTEAFF; CDR3 DNA: TGTGCCAGCAGCTTAGCGAGAGGTAGGATGACTGAAGCTTTCTTT
D gene: NA; J gene: TRBJ2-7; V gene: TRBV5-5; clone size: few; CDR3 protein: CASSLTNQGEQYF; CDR3 DNA: TGTGCCAGCAGCTTGACGAACCAGGGCGAGCAGTACTTC
D gene: TRBD1; J gene: TRBJ1-1; V gene: TRBV25-1; clone size: NA; CDR3 protein: CASRRTGVNTEAFF; CDR3 DNA: TGTGCCAGCAGGCGGACAGGGGTGAACACTGAAGCTTTCTTT
D gene: TRBD2; J gene: TRBJ2-3; V gene: TRBV28; clone size: NA; CDR3 protein: CASSFWGTSGDSTDTQYF; CDR3 DNA: TGTGCCAGCAGTTTTTGGGGGACTAGCGGAGATAGCACAGATACGCAGTATTTT
D gene: NA; J gene: TRBJ1-1; V gene: TRBV19; clone size: NA; CDR3 protein: CASNDGVGAFF; CDR3 DNA: TGTGCCAGTAACGACGGCGTGGGGGCTTTCTTT
D gene: NA; J gene: TRBJ2-7; V gene: TRBV7-8; clone size: large; CDR3 protein: CASSLALADHSSYEQYF; CDR3 DNA: TGTGCCAGCAGCTTAGCTTTGGCAGATCATAGCTCCTACGAGCAGTACTTC
D gene: TRBD1; J gene: TRBJ2-1; V gene: TRBV24-1; clone size: NA; CDR3 protein: CATSERTGFGVYNEQFF; CDR3 DNA: TGTGCCACCAGTGAGCGGACAGGGTTCGGGGTTTACAATGAGCAGTTCTTC
D gene: NA; J gene: TRBJ2-1; V gene: TRBV9; clone size: few; CDR3 protein: CASSAEDRSNEQFF; CDR3 DNA: TGTGCCAGCAGCGCGGAGGACAGAAGCAATGAGCAGTTCTTC
D gene: TRBD2; J gene: TRBJ2-1; V gene: TRBV10-1; clone size: NA; CDR3 protein: CASSGDRTSGMDEQFF; CDR3 DNA: TGCGCCAGCAGTGGGGACCGGACTAGCGGAATGGATGAGCAGTTCTTC